This T cell receptor (beta chain) was sequenced during a study of cytomegalovirus exposure and HLA in healthy donors. Only in-frame clones appear in the TCRdb table, and some are missing; sequencing was by immunoSEQ multiplex PCR. The sample includes 260,000 or so clones, 70% to 90% seen only once; the top ten take approximately 0.94%. In this sample, this clone turned up a few times. Its matching antigen is unknown. Broader study findings: The TCR clusters that emerged in the first cohort tended, a later analysis found, to co-occur in the approximately 110 validation repertoires.

Trimming stripped 5 bases from V and 3 bases from J, with 8 bases between. The CDR3 extends over 13 amino acids. Per germline, CDR1 LNHDA and CDR2 SQIVND (reference sequence). The origin of this receptor is a woman under 30 in good health and CMV-seronegative. The chain links TRBV19 to TRBJ1-5, with D possibly TRBD1 on 6 matching bases. The sample consisted of PBMCs. The CDR3 nucleotides read TGTGCCAGTAGTTGGGGGCCCAATCAGCCCCAGCATTTT. Translating gives CASSWGPNQPQHF.